The T cell receptor (beta chain) under discussion was sequenced for a study of identical twins. This clonotype was found many times. The CDR3 is 16 residues long. V lost 4 bases to trimming and J lost 3 bases; unmatched junction nucleotides: 11. Germline values: CDR1 SGDLS, CDR2 YYNGEE. TCRdb ran MiXCR on the 5' RACE reads and lists one entry per CDR3 protein. In the table there are approximately 300,000 distinct CDR3 sequences, just under 9.5% of which are singletons. This sample was also put to use in a study of yellow fever vaccine responses in identical twins.

The sequencing input was CD8+ T cells sorted from blood. The chain uses TRBV9 and TRBJ2-3; 7 bases fit TRBD2. The sequence derives from a woman aged 18-35 years in good health. CDR3 sequence reads: CASSPEGRETTDTQYF. CDR3 coding DNA: TGTGCCAGCAGCCCAGAGGGGCGGGAGACGACAGATACGCAGTATTTT.